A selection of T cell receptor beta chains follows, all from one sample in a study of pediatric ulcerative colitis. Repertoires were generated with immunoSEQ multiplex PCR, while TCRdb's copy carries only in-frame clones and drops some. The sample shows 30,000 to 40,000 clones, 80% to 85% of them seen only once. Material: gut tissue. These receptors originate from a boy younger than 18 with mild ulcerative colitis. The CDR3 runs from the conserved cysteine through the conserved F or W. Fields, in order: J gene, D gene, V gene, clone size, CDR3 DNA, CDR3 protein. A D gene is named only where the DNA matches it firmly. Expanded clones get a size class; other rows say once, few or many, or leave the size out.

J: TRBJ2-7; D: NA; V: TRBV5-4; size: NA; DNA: TGTGCCAGCAGACCAGGACAGTCGGGAGAGCAGTACTTC; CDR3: CASRPGQSGEQYF
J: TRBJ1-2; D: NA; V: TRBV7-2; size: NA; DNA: TGTGCCAGCAGCTTCCGGGACACGGGATCCTATGGCTACACCTTC; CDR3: CASSFRDTGSYGYTF
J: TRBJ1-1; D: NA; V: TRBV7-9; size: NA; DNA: TGTGCCAGCAGCTTATCCCCCCCCACTGAAGCTTTCTTT; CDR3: CASSLSPPTEAFF
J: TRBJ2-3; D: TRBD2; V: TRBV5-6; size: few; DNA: TGTGCCAGCAGCTTGGCACTAGCGGGGAGGGATACGCAGTATTTT; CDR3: CASSLALAGRDTQYF
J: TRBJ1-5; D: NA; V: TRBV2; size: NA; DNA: TGTGCCAGCAGTGGGTTCAGGGGCCGGCAGCCCCAGCATTTT; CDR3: CASSGFRGRQPQHF
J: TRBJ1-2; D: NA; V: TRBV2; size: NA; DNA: TGTGCCAGCAGGAGTACAGGGTTCGGCTACACCTTC; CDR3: CASRSTGFGYTF
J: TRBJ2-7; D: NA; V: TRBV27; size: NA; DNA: TGTGCCAGCTCCTGGGATTTCAGGTACGAGCAGTACTTC; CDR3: CASSWDFRYEQYF
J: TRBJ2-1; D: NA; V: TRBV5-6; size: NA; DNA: TGTGCCAGCAGCTCAGTTGTGAGTACATATGAGCAGTTCTTC; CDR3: CASSSVVSTYEQFF
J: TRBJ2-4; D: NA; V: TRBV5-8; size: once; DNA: TGTGCCAGCAGCTTAGGTCAGGGCTTACAGTACTTC; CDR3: CASSLGQGLQYF
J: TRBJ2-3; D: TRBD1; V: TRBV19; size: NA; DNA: TGTGCCAGTAAGGCAGGGGGCGATACAGATACGCAGTATTTT; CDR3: CASKAGGDTDTQYF
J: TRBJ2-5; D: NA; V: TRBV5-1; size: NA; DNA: TGCGCCAGCAGCTTGGGGGCTGGAGAGACCCAGTACTTC; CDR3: CASSLGAGETQYF
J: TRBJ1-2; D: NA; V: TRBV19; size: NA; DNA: TGTGCCAGTAGTAATCCGGGAGTTAACTATGGCTACACCTTC; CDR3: CASSNPGVNYGYTF
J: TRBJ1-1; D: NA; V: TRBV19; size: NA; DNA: TGTGCCAGTAGTAATAAGGGCTGGGTAAGGACTGAAGCTTTCTTT; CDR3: CASSNKGWVRTEAFF
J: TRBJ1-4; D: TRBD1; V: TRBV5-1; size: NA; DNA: TGCGCCAGCAGCCGGGACAGGGGTGAAAAACTGTTTTTT; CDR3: CASSRDRGEKLFF
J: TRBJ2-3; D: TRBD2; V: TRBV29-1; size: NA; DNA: TGCAGCGTGGTTGTTGGCGAGCGGGGGCTCCGCACAGATACGCAGTATTTT; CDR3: CSVVVGERGLRTDTQYF
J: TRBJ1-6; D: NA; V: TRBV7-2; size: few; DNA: TGTGCCAGCGGACTTAGCTCTGCAGGGTTAAGTGGTTCACCCCTCCACTTT; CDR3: CASGLSSAGLSGSPLHF
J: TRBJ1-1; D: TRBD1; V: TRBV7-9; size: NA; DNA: TGTGCCAGCAGCTCCCGACAGGGGACGAACACTGAAGCTTTCTTT; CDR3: CASSSRQGTNTEAFF
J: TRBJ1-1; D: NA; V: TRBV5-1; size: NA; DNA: TGCGCCAGCAGCGTTACCAGGAACACTGAAGCTTTCTTT; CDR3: CASSVTRNTEAFF
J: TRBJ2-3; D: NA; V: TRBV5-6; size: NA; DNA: TGTGCCAGCAGTGGGGGGCCCACAGATACGCAGTATTTT; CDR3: CASSGGPTDTQYF
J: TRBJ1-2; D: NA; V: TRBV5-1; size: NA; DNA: TGCGCCAGCAGCCCATACTTCAAGATGGACGGGGCCGACTATGGCTACACCTTC; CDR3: CASSPYFKMDGADYGYTF
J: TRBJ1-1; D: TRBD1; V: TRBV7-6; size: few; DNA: TGTGCCAGCAGCTTAGCCCCCGGGACAGGGGATTCGGGGGCTTTCTTT; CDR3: CASSLAPGTGDSGAFF
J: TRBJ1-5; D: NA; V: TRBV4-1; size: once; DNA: TGCGCCAGCAGCCAAGACAGCTATAGCAATCAGCCCCAGCATTTT; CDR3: CASSQDSYSNQPQHF
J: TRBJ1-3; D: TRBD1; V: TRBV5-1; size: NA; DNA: TGCGCCAGCAGCTTTTACCCCAGGGGGAGCTCTGGAAACACCATATATTTT; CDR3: CASSFYPRGSSGNTIYF
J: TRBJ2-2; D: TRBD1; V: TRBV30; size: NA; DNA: TGTGCCTGGCAAAAGGGGGACAGATCCGGGGAGCTGTTTTTT; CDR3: CAWQKGDRSGELFF
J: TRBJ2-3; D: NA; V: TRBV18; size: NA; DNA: TGTGCCAGCTCACGCCTGTTGGACGGAGATACGCAGTATTTT; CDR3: CASSRLLDGDTQYF
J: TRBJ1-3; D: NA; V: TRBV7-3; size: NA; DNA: TGTGCCAGCAGCTTATCGGGGGACTCTGGAAACACCATATATTTT; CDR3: CASSLSGDSGNTIYF
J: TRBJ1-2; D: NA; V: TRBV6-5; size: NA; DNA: TGTGCCAGCAGACGGGGGGGACGAGTCTATGGCTACACCTTC; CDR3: CASRRGGRVYGYTF
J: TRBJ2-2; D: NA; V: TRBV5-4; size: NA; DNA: TGTGCCAGCAGCTTTGCGGGGCCCGGGGAGCTGTTTTTT; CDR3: CASSFAGPGELFF
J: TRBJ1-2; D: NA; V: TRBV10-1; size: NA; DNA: TGCGCCAGCAGTGAGTCCGCGGCAGGGGAAGATATTTATGGCTACACCTTC; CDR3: CASSESAAGEDIYGYTF
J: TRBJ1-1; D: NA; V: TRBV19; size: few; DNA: TGTGCCAGTAGTCCCAGGGTGGGGACTGAAGCTTTCTTT; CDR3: CASSPRVGTEAFF
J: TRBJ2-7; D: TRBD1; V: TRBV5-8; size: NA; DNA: TGTGCCAGCATCCTTGCCGGGACAGGGGGCGAAGAACAGTACTTC; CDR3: CASILAGTGGEEQYF
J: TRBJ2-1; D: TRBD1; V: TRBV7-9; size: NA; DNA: TGTGCCAGCAGCCCGGGACAGGACAATGAGCAGTTCTTC; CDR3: CASSPGQDNEQFF
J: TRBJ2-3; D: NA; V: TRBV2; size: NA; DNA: TGTGCCAGCAATCGCCGGGGGCTCACAGATACGCAGTATTTT; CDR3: CASNRRGLTDTQYF
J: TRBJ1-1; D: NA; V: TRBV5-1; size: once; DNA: TGCGCCAGCAGTCAAGAGGTCGGCACTGAAGCTTTCTTT; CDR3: CASSQEVGTEAFF
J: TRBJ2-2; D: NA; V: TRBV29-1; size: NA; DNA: TGCAGCGTTATTGGAGGGTCTACCGGGGAGCTGTTTTTT; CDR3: CSVIGGSTGELFF
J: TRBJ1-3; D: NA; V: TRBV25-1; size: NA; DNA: TGTGCCAGCAGTGAATGGGCTGGAGGTCAGGGTGGAAACACCATATATTTT; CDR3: CASSEWAGGQGGNTIYF
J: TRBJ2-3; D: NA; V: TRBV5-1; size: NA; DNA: TGCGCCAGCAGCTTGGAGGGGGGTAGAGATACGCAGTATTTT; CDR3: CASSLEGGRDTQYF
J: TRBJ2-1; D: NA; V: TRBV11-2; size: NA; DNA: TGTGCCAGCAGCTTAGCTCCGTTCTTCAATGAGCAGTTCTTC; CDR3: CASSLAPFFNEQFF
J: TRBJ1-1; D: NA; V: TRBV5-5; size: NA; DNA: TGTGCCAGCAGTGTGCTAGGACGGGAAACTTTCTTT; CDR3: CASSVLGRETFF
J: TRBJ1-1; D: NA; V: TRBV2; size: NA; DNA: TGTGCCAGCAGCCAAGACAGGATCGGGACTGAAGCTTTCTTT; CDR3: CASSQDRIGTEAFF
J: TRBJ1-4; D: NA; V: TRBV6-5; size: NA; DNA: TGTGCCAGCAGTTATCGGCAGACTTATGAAAAACTGTTTTTT; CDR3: CASSYRQTYEKLFF
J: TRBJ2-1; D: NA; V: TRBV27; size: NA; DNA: TGTGCCAGCAGTTTCTACAATGAGCAGTTCTTC; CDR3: CASSFYNEQFF
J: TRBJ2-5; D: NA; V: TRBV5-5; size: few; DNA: TGTGCCAGCAGCTTGAGTAGCCACCTCGCGCGGCAAGAGACCCAGTACTTC; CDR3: CASSLSSHLARQETQYF
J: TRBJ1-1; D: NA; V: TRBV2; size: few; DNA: TGTGCCAGCAGCAAAATATCGGGGAACACTGAAGCTTTCTTT; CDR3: CASSKISGNTEAFF
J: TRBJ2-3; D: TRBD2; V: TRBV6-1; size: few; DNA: TGTGCCAGCAGTGGACTAGCGGGGGGGCCAGATACGCAGTATTTT; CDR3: CASSGLAGGPDTQYF
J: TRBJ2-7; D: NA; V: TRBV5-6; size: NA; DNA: TGTGCCAGCAGCCGGGACCGGTGGAGAGAGCAGTACTTC; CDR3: CASSRDRWREQYF
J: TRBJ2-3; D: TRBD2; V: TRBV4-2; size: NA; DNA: TGTGCCAGCAGCCAAGATATCACTAGCGGATCAGATACGCAGTATTTT; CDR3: CASSQDITSGSDTQYF
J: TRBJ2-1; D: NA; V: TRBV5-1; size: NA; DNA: TGCGCCAGCAGCTTGGGCAGGTTCTCCTACAATGAGCAGTTCTTC; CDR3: CASSLGRFSYNEQFF
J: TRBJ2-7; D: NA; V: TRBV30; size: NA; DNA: TGTGCCTGGAGTGTAAACGGAGTCCAGCAGTACTTC; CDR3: CAWSVNGVQQYF
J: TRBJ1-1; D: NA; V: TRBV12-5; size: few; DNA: TGTGCTAGTGGTTTGGGGGGATCCGCTGAAGCTTTCTTT; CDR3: CASGLGGSAEAFF
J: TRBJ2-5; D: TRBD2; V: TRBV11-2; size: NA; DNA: TGTGCCAGCAGCTCTACGGCCGGGGGGGAGTGGGAGACCCAGTACTTC; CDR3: CASSSTAGGEWETQYF
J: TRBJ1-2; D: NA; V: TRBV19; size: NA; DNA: TGTGCCAGTGGATCCATCCCCAACTATGGCTACACCTTC; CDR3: CASGSIPNYGYTF